This TCR beta chain was captured by sequencing in a study of beta chain features in type 1 diabetes. The study reverse transcribed the entire isolated RNA, so it sequenced expressed TCRB transcripts. Repertoires were generated with immunoSEQ multiplex PCR, while TCRdb's copy carries only in-frame clones and drops some. The sample carries 810,000 or so clones, 15% to 20% recorded once. Unmatched junction bases numbered 4, after V lost 0 bases and J lost 2 bases. Germline loops: CDR1 LNHNV, CDR2 YYDKDF (reference sequence). This CDR3 is 15 amino acids long. This clone was picked up a small number of times.

The receptor was derived from a young woman in good health. Material: naive CD4+ T cells from blood. The rearrangement uses TRBV15 and TRBJ2-7; 7 nucleotides align to TRBD2. CDR3 DNA: TGTGCCACCAGCAGAGACCCTAGCGGCCCCTACGAGCAGTACTTC. It translates to CATSRDPSGPYEQYF.